The clone carrying this T cell receptor (beta chain) showed up many times. Antigen specificity is unknown. Sequencing was done on patients that had shown CD8+CD57+ cell expansion by flow cytometry. Profiling of TCR beta VDJ combinations and CDR3 sequences used genomic DNA as template. TCRdb used MiXCR to reprocess the reads, holding one entry per CDR3 protein. The sample has around 180,000 distinct CDR3 sequences; 45% to 60% are singletons. The data belong to a study of CD8+CD57+ T cells in acquired aplastic anemia. Turning to the study itself: Around 3.5 ug was the average amount of DNA from sorted CD4+ and CD8+ cells.

Overall study findings and caveats: No significant patient-versus-control difference appeared in CD8+ Simpson's diversity.

The CDR3 totals 14 residues. V was cut by 9 bases and J by 4 bases, with 17 bases left in between. Looked up from germline, CDR1 is KGHDR and CDR2 is SFDVKD. V is TRBV24-1 and J is TRBJ1-1, with D possibly matching TRBD1 (5 bases). Sequencing was performed on sorted CD4+, CD8+, or CD8+CD57+ T cells (not recorded which) from PBMCs. The TCR sequence derives from a human donor with aplastic anemia. CDR3 sequence (DNA): TGTGCCACCCTCTTTAACCGGGACGTCACTGAAGCTTTCTTT. Translation gives CATLFNRDVTEAFF.